This T cell receptor (beta chain) was identified during a study of cytomegalovirus exposure and HLA in healthy donors. General study results and limits: Further analysis, carried out later, found HLA-associated TCR beta chains more clonally expanded than equally common other chains. Reportedly, TCR beta sequences accurately predicted HLA-A and HLA-B alleles in most subjects. Across all donors, roughly uniform sequencing depth was an assumption of the presence/absence analyses.

Primers for the PCR totalled 60 Vbeta and 13 Jbeta. Clones were sequenced by immunoSEQ multiplex PCR, and TCRdb holds only the in-frame ones, with some missing. Here the sample spans 110,000 or so clones, about two thirds being singletons. CDR3 size: 14 residues. Germline V CDR1 and CDR2: WSHSY, SAAADI. Trimming cost V 4 bases and J 4 bases, with 10 bases left between them. As for this clone: Its antigen is not known.

The TCR sequence derives from a woman aged 70-85 years in good health and CMV-seropositive. V gene TRBV10-2 combines with J gene TRBJ1-4; D gene ambiguous. The source material was PBMCs. The CDR3 DNA reads as TGCGCCAGCAGTGCGGGGAGGATTAATGAAAAACTGTTTTTT. Amino acids: CASSAGRINEKLFF.